This T cell receptor beta chain was documented in a study of molecular identifiers for immune sequencing clone quantification. The overall study: Split five ways in replicates, RNA from approximately 20,000 or 100,000 naive CD8 cells had four portions sequenced. Whole-study results and caveats: Jurkat TCR RNA spiked in from one cell could reportedly be detected among some 1 million naive cells. Identical TCR molecules sharing a barcode could underestimate highly expanded clone sizes.

The authors gated naive CD8 T cells as CD8+CD4-CCR7+CD45RA+ for sorting. Germline values: CDR1 SGHAT, CDR2 FQNNGV. V was shortened by 7 bases and J by 0 bases, with 17 bases between the two germline ends. The CDR3 sequence is 16 residues long. MiXCR was run by TCRdb on the PCR reads, yielding one entry per CDR3 protein. The profile shows about 630,000 distinct CDR3 sequences, roughly 27% of them singletons. This clonotype has only a few counts. The antigen remains unidentified. The sequencing sample was made of naive CD8+ T cells from blood, with Jurkat cell RNA spiked in. Regarding subset: FACS-sorted CD8+CD4-CCR7+CD45RA+ naive T cells. The chain carries TRBV11-2 and TRBJ2-3, with D possibly being TRBD1 (8 bases). The TCR comes from a human donor in good health. Some libraries in this study had Jurkat cell RNA spiked in. CDR3 sequence: CASIRGGQASTDTQYF. CDR3 in DNA: TGTGCCAGCATAAGGGGGGGACAGGCCAGCACAGATACGCAGTATTTT.